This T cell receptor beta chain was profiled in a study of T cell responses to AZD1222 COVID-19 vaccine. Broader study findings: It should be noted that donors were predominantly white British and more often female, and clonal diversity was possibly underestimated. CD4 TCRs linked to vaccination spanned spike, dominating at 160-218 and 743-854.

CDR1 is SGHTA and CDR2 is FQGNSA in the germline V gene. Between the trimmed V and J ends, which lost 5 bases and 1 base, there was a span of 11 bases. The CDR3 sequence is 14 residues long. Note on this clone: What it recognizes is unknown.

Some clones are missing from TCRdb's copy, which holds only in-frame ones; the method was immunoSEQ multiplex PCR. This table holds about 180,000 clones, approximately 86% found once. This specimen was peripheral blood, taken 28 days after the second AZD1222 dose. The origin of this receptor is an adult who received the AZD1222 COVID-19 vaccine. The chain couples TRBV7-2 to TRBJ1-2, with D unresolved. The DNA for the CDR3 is TGTGCCAGCAGCAGAGGGTCGTTTAACTATGGCTACACCTTC. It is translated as CASSRGSFNYGYTF.